This T cell receptor (beta chain) comes out of a study of T cell repertoires in cytomegalovirus infection. Study-wide background: As its CMV epitopes, the study selected recently identified HLA-C-restricted and well-studied HLA-B-restricted targets. Matching HLA type and CMV infection were both indicated by public TCR beta signatures. Study outcomes and limitations: HLA-C-restricted CMV-specific TCR beta clonotypes prevailed in the ex vivo response. Identification of carriers of CMV plus the relevant HLA was achieved through cumulative public TCR beta family frequency.

TCRdb recomputed calls from the reads with MiXCR, one row per CDR3 protein. The sample has fewer than 900,000 distinct CDR3 sequences, 29% seen once. For this clonotype: Its antigen is currently unknown.

Germline V gene data show CDR1 as KGHDR and CDR2 as SFDVKD. The ends were cut back, 0 bases at V and 5 bases at J, with 10 bases in the middle. The CDR3 sequence is 15 residues long. The source of this sequence is a human donor in good health (CMV status not recorded). Some clones in this sample may be carry-over from other donors' samples. The gene calls are TRBV24-1 and TRBJ2-1, with TRBD1 as a possible D gene (5 bases). Sequenced material: cultured CD8+ T cells from PBMCs, taken from culture after CMV antigen stimulation. As DNA, the CDR3 is TGTGCCACCAGTGATTTGAGGACATGGGACAATGAGCAGTTCTTC. Residues: CATSDLRTWDNEQFF.